This T cell receptor (beta chain) was profiled in a study of T cell responses to AZD1222 COVID-19 vaccine. Findings of the study overall: Only a handful of AZD1222 recipients, roughly six in all, had baseline seropositivity.

About this clone itself: Its antigen is undetermined.

Produced via immunoSEQ multiplex PCR; TCRdb's table is partial and in-frame only. The sample has roughly 190,000 clones; roughly 92% are singletons. The V end lost 2 bases, the J end lost 7 bases, and 16 bases lay between the germline ends. Looked up from germline, CDR1 is KGHDR and CDR2 is SFDVKD. The CDR3 is 15 residues long. J is TRBJ1-2 and V is TRBV24-1; D might be TRBD1 (6 bases). Source: peripheral blood, taken 28 days after the second dose of the MenACWY control vaccine. The receptor's source is an adult who received the MenACWY meningococcal vaccine as a control. The CDR3 sequence: CATSDYTGKGGGYTF. In DNA, the CDR3 is TGTGCCACCAGTGATTACACAGGGAAAGGGGGTGGCTACACCTTC.